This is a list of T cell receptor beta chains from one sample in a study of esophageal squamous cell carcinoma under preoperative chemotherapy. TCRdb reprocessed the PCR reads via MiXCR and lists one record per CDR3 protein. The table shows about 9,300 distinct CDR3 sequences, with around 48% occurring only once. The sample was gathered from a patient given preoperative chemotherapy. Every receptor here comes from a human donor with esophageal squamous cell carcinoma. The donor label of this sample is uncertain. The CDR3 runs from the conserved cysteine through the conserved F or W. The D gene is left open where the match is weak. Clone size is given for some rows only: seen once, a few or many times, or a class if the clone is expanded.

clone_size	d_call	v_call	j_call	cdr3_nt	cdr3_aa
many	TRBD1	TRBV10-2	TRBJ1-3	TGCGCCAGCAGTTTGGGACAGTTGTACTCTGGAAACACCATATATTTT	CASSLGQLYSGNTIYF
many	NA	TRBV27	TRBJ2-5	TGTGCCAGCAGTCCACTAGTATTCGGAAATGAGCAGTACTTC	CASSPLVFGNEQYF
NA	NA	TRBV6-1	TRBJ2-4	TGTGTCTCGGGGCTGGGAGCCAAAAACACTCAGTACTTC	CVSGLGAKNTQYF
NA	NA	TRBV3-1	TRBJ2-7	TGTGCCAGCAGTCCCGACTACGAGCAGTACTTC	CASSPDYEQYF
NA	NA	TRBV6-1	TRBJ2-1	TGTGCCAGCAGTGAATCGTTTCAGGGAGGACGCCACGATAAGCAGTACTTT	CASSESFQGGRHDKQYF
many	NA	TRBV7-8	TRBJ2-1	TGTGCCAGCAGCCAGGGACTCAATGAGCAGTTCTTC	CASSQGLNEQFF
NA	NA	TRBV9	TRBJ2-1	TGTGCCAGCAGCGTAGCTCCCGGCGATGAGCAGTTCTTC	CASSVAPGDEQFF
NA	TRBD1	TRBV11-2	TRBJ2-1	TGTGCCAGCAGCTCACATACAGGGGGGAGCACAGATACGCAGTTCTTC	CASSSHTGGSTDTQFF
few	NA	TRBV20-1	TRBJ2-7	TGCAGTGCTAGAGATGGGCGGGGTAGCTCCTACAATGAGCAGTACTTC	CSARDGRGSSYNEQYF
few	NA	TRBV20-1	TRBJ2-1	TGCAGTGCTCTGGGGGTCTACGAGCAGTTCTTC	CSALGVYEQFF
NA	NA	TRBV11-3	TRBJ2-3	TGTGCCAGCAGCGGGGGGCTCGGGGGCCGAGACCATGAGACGCAGTATTTC	CASSGGLGGRDHETQYF
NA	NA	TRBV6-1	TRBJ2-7	TGTGCCAGCAGCCCCGAAAGCAATGAGCAGTACTTC	CASSPESNEQYF
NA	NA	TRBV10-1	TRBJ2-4	TGCGCCAGCAGTAAAGGGTCCGCGGGGAACAATGAGCAGTACTTC	CASSKGSAGNNEQYF
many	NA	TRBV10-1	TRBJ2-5	TGCGCCAGCAGTGAGTCGTTGGGGGAGCAGTACTTC	CASSESLGEQYF
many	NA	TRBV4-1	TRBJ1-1	TGCGCCAGCAGCCAAGAAAGGGCCATGAACACTGAAGCTTTCTTT	CASSQERAMNTEAFF
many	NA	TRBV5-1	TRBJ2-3	TGCGCCAGCAGCTTGGGACAGTACACAGATACGCAGTATTTT	CASSLGQYTDTQYF
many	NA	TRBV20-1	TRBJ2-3	TGCAGTGCTAGAGTAGGGGGGAGCACAGATACGCAGTATTTT	CSARVGGSTDTQYF
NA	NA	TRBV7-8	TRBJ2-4	TGTGCGGGGCTCGGGGGCCGTACCCGAGACATTCAGTACTTC	CAGLGGRTRDIQYF
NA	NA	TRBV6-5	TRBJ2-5	TGTGCCAGCAGTAACCAAAGGCCGGAGACCCAGTACTTC	CASSNQRPETQYF
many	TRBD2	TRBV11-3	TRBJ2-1	TGTGCCAGCAGCTTAGGGGGGAGGGCGCACGAGCAGTTCTTC	CASSLGGRAHEQFF
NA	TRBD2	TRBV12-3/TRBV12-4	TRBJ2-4	TGTGCCAGGAGCGGCGGACCGGGGGGGGGAGCCAAAAATACGCAGTATTTC	CARSGGPGGGAKNTQYF
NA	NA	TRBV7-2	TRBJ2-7	TGTGCCAGCAGCCCTGACGGCTCCTACGTATGGGAGCAGTACTTC	CASSPDGSYVWEQYF
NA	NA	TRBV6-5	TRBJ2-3	TGTGCCAGCAGTTACGCGGGGAGGGGGTATGTCCCCGAGGCGCAGTATTTT	CASSYAGRGYVPEAQYF
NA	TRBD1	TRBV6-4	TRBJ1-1	TGTGCCAGCAGTCCCTCCCAGGGGGCGAACACTGAAGCTTTCTTT	CASSPSQGANTEAFF
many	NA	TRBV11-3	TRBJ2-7	TGTGCCAGCAGCTTCAGACAGCAGTCCTACGAGCAGTACTTC	CASSFRQQSYEQYF
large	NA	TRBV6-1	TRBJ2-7	TGTGCCAGCAGTGAGGCCCCGCGGACCTACGAGCAGTACTTC	CASSEAPRTYEQYF
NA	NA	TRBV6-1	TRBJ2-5	TGTGCCAGCAGTGAAGGGTCAGGGGCCCAAGAGACCCAGTACTTC	CASSEGSGAQETQYF